This is a list of T cell receptor beta chains from one sample in a study of shared clonotypes between healthy human individuals. Some clones are missing from TCRdb's copy, which holds only in-frame ones; the method was immunoSEQ multiplex PCR. The sample includes approximately 1.4 million clones, around 98% seen only once; the top ten take 0.45%. Sequenced input: naive CD4+ T cells sorted from blood. The receptors originated from a man between 25 and 39 years old in good health. Both conserved end residues are part of each CDR3. Each record gives: D gene, V gene, CDR3 length, clone size, J gene, CDR3 protein, CDR3 DNA. A D gene is named only where the DNA matches it firmly. Size is stated for part of the rows, as once, few or many counts, or as a class when the clone is expanded.

>TRBD2|TRBV29-1|14|few|TRBJ2-7
CSAGTSGEFYEQYF
TGCAGCGCCGGGACTAGCGGGGAATTCTACGAGCAGTACTTC
>NA|TRBV7-8|14|NA|TRBJ2-1
CASSFLERTNEQFF
TGTGCCAGCAGCTTCTTAGAAAGGACTAATGAGCAGTTCTTC
>TRBD1|TRBV14|14|NA|TRBJ2-5
CASRQTRGRETQYF
TGTGCCAGCAGACAAACCAGGGGGCGAGAGACCCAGTACTTC
>TRBD1|TRBV10-1|14|NA|TRBJ2-1
CASSPGQSYNEQFF
TGCGCCAGTTCCCCGGGACAGTCCTACAATGAGCAGTTCTTC
>NA|TRBV5-5|13|NA|TRBJ1-3
CASSTRPGDTIYF
TGTGCCAGCAGCACCCGTCCCGGGGACACCATATATTTT
>TRBD1|TRBV7-2|15|NA|TRBJ2-3
CASRGPGGSTDTQYF
TGTGCCAGCAGGGGACCAGGGGGAAGCACAGATACGCAGTATTTT
>TRBD1|TRBV6-1|15|NA|TRBJ1-5
CASSELGQGRQPQHF
TGTGCCAGCAGTGAACTCGGACAGGGCCGTCAGCCCCAGCATTTT
>TRBD1|TRBV29-1|13|NA|TRBJ2-2
CSVGDRGTGELFF
TGCAGCGTTGGCGACAGGGGAACCGGGGAGCTGTTTTTT
>NA|TRBV4-3|17|NA|TRBJ2-4
CASSQLRGNLAKNIQYF
TGCGCCAGCAGCCAACTCAGGGGTAACCTAGCCAAAAACATTCAGTACTTC
>TRBD2|TRBV30|19|NA|TRBJ2-1
CAGRNQGLAGGGSYNEQFF
TGTGCCGGGCGGAACCAGGGACTAGCGGGAGGAGGCTCCTACAATGAGCAGTTCTTC
>NA|TRBV5-1|15|NA|TRBJ2-7
CASSLGLGDFYEQYF
TGCGCCAGCAGCTTGGGACTAGGAGATTTCTACGAGCAGTACTTC
>TRBD1|TRBV4-3|15|once|TRBJ2-5
CASSYGTGDRETQYF
TGCGCCAGCAGCTACGGGACAGGGGATAGGGAGACCCAGTACTTC
>TRBD1|TRBV29-1|14|NA|TRBJ1-1
CSALGGGPGTEAFF
TGCAGCGCCTTGGGAGGGGGCCCTGGTACTGAAGCTTTCTTT